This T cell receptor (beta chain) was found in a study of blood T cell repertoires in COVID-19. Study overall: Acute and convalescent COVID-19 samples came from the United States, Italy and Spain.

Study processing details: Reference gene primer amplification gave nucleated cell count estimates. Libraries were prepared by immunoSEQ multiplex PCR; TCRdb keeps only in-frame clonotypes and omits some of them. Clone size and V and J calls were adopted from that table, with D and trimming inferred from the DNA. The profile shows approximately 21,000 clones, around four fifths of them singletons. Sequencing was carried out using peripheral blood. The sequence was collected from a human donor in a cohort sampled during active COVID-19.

The CDR3 spells CASSFGTGGFSGNTIYF. DNA for the CDR3: TGTGCCAGCAGCTTTGGGACAGGGGGGTTTTCTGGAAACACCATATATTTT. This chain joins TRBV5-5 and TRBJ1-3; 11 bases are shared with TRBD1. The CDR3 runs to 17 residues. In germline, CDR1 is SGHKS, CDR2 YYEKEE (reference sequence). J was trimmed by 1 base and V by 2 bases; bases with no gene match: 5.